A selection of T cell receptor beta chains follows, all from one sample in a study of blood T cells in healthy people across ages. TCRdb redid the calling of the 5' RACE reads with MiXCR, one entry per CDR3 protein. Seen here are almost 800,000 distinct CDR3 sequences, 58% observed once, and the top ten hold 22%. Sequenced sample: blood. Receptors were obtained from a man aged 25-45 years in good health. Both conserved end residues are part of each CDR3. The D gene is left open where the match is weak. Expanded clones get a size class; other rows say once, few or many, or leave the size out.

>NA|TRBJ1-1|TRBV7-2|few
CASSLAQGAEAFF
TGTGCCAGCAGCTTAGCTCAGGGCGCCGAAGCTTTCTTT
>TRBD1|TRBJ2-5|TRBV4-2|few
CASSQPRDRSFQETQYF
TGTGCCAGCAGCCAGCCCCGGGACAGGAGCTTTCAAGAGACCCAGTACTTC
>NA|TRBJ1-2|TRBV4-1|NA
CASSQDQRWGYTF
TGCGCCAGCAGCCAAGATCAACGGTGGGGCTACACCTTC
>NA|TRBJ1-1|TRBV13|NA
CASSTGRTEAFF
TGTGCCAGCAGCACTGGGAGGACTGAAGCTTTCTTT
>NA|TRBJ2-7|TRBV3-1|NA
CASSQAGGPPEQYF
TGTGCCAGCAGCCAAGCCGGGGGACCCCCCGAGCAGTACTTC
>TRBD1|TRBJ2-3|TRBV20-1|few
CSAQPPGQYFTDTQYF
TGCAGTGCCCAGCCCCCGGGACAGTACTTCACAGATACGCAGTATTTT
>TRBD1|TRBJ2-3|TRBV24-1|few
CATSDPGTGTDTQYF
TGTGCCACCAGTGACCCCGGGACAGGCACAGATACGCAGTATTTT
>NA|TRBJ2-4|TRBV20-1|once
CSARAPGQGVQYF
TGCAGTGCTAGAGCCCCTGGGCAGGGCGTTCAGTACTTC
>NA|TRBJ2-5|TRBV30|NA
CAWAVGGARETQYF
TGTGCCTGGGCGGTGGGGGGGGCTCGGGAGACCCAGTACTTC
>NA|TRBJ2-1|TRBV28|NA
CASHDYNEQFF
TGTGCCAGCCATGACTACAATGAGCAGTTCTTC
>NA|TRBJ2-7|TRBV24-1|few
CATSDPSRGNEQYF
TGTGCCACCAGTGATCCCTCGAGGGGCAATGAGCAGTACTTC
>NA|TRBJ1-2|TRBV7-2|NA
CASSSDLSGYTF
TGTGCCAGCAGCTCGGACCTATCCGGCTACACCTTC
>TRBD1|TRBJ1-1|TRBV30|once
CAWSVQGTEKAFF
TGTGCCTGGAGTGTACAGGGGACCGAGAAAGCTTTCTTT
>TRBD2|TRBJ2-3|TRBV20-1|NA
CSARDYMASGVSTDTQYF
TGCAGTGCTAGAGATTATATGGCTAGCGGGGTCAGCACAGATACGCAGTATTTT
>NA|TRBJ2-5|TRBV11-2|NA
CASSLGGETRYF
TGTGCCAGCAGCTTGGGAGGAGAGACCCGGTACTTC
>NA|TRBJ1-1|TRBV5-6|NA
CASSLKGSNTEAFF
TGTGCCAGCAGCTTAAAGGGATCGAACACTGAAGCTTTCTTT
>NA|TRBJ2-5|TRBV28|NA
CASSIIQLQETQYF
TGTGCCAGCAGTATAATTCAGCTCCAAGAGACCCAGTACTTC
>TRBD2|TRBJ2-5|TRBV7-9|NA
CASTQRAGLQETQYF
TGTGCCAGCACCCAGAGAGCGGGGCTCCAAGAGACCCAGTACTTC
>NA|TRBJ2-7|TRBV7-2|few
CASSLGGPSYEQYF
TGTGCCAGCAGCTTGGGGGGGCCTTCCTACGAGCAGTACTTC
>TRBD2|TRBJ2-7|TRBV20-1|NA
CSARSLGTSGTDEQYF
TGCAGTGCTAGGAGCTTGGGGACTAGCGGGACTGACGAGCAGTACTTC
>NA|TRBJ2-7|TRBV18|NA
CASSREAEASYEQYF
TGTGCCAGCTCACGTGAGGCCGAGGCCTCCTACGAGCAGTACTTC
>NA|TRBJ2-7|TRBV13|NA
CASSLGPDNVHSQYF
TGTGCCAGCAGCTTAGGCCCGGATAACGTTCACTCACAGTACTTC
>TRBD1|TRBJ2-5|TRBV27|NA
CASGPTGLEETQYF
TGTGCCAGCGGCCCGACAGGGTTAGAAGAGACCCAGTACTTC
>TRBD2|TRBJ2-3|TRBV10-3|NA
CAISDHRTSGTDTQYF
TGTGCCATCAGTGACCACCGGACTAGCGGCACAGATACGCAGTATTTT
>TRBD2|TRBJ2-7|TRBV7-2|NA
CASSWTSGTPYEQYF
TGTGCCAGCAGCTGGACTAGCGGGACACCCTACGAGCAGTACTTC
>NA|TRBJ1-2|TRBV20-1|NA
CSAKRQELDGYTF
TGCAGTGCCAAACGACAGGAGTTGGATGGCTACACCTTC
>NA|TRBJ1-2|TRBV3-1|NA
CASSQDPAWGYTF
TGTGCCAGCAGCCAAGACCCAGCGTGGGGCTACACCTTC
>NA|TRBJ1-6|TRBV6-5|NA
CASSYSQDRRYKSPLHF
TGTGCCAGCAGTTACAGTCAGGACAGAAGATATAAATCACCCCTCCACTTT
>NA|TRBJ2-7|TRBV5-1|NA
CASSLDTHSNRVSYEQYF
TGCGCCAGCAGCTTGGACACCCACTCTAATCGGGTGTCCTACGAGCAGTACTTC
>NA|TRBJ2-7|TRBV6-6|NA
CASEIHQGEQYF
TGTGCCAGCGAAATTCACCAGGGCGAGCAGTACTTC
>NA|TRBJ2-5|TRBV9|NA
CASSAEGGTSETQYF
TGTGCCAGCAGCGCCGAAGGGGGGACTTCGGAGACCCAGTACTTC
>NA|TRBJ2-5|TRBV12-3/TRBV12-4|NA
CASTPILRETQYF
TGTGCCAGTACGCCGATCTTACGGGAGACCCAGTACTTC
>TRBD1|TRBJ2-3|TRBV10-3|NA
CAISEVTGSTDTQYF
TGTGCCATCAGTGAGGTGACAGGGAGCACAGATACGCAGTATTTT
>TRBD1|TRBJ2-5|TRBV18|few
CASSPGQEETQYF
TGTGCCAGCTCACCCGGACAGGAAGAGACCCAGTACTTC
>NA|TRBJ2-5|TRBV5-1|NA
CASSAGPAQETQYF
TGCGCCAGCAGTGCGGGACCAGCACAAGAGACCCAGTACTTC
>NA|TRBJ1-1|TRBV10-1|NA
CASSESGPNTEAFF
TGCGCCAGCAGTGAGTCTGGGCCGAACACTGAAGCTTTCTTT
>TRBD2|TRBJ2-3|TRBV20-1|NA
CSARSYGLAGITDTQYF
TGCAGTGCCAGGTCATACGGACTAGCGGGAATCACAGATACGCAGTATTTT
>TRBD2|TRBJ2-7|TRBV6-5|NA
CASSYATSGDDEQYF
TGTGCCAGCAGTTACGCTACTAGCGGGGACGACGAGCAGTACTTC
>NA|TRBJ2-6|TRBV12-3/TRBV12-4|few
CASSLGNPSGANVLTF
TGTGCCAGCAGTTTAGGGAACCCCTCTGGGGCCAACGTCCTGACTTTC
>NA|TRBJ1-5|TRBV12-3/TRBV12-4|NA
CASSPGLPGPQPQHF
TGTGCCAGCAGCCCTGGGTTACCGGGCCCTCAGCCCCAGCATTTT
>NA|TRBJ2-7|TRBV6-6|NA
CAHGGSYEQYF
TGTGCCCACGGCGGGTCCTACGAGCAGTACTTC
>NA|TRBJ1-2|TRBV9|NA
CASRTDRTSNYGYTF
TGTGCCAGCAGGACTGACAGGACGTCAAACTATGGCTACACCTTC
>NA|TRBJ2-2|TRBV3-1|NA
CASSQGFVSRGELFF
TGTGCCAGCAGCCAAGGGTTTGTCTCCAGGGGGGAGCTGTTTTTT
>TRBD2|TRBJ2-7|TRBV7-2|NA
CASSSTSGWYEQYF
TGTGCCAGCAGCTCGACTAGCGGATGGTACGAGCAGTACTTC
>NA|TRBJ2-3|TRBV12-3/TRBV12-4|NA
CASSTDGVTGGTDTQYF
TGTGCCAGCAGTACGGATGGGGTCACGGGTGGGACAGATACGCAGTATTTT
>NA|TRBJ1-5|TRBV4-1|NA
CASSQVEGPMHF
TGCGCCAGCAGCCAAGTGGAGGGGCCGATGCATTTT
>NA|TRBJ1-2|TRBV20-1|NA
CSAKAAGYTF
TGCAGTGCTAAGGCAGCAGGCTACACCTTC
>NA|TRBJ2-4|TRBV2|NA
CASSDMGNSKNIQYF
TGTGCCAGCAGTGATATGGGAAATTCCAAAAACATTCAGTACTTC
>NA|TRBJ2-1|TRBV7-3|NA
CASSLVGPPPEFF
TGTGCCAGCAGCTTAGTGGGTCCTCCCCCGGAGTTCTTC
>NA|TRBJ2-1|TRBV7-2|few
CASSLVRGNEQFF
TGTGCCAGCAGTTTAGTACGGGGCAATGAGCAGTTCTTC
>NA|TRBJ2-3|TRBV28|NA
CASSFQLTRDTQYF
TGTGCCAGCAGTTTTCAGCTTACTAGGGATACGCAGTATTTT